A selection of T cell receptor beta chains follows, all from one sample in a study of T cells in Graves' hyperthyroidism and ophthalmopathy. MiXCR, run by TCRdb on the multiplex PCR reads, gives a single entry per CDR3 protein. The sample carries hundreds of thousands of distinct CDR3 sequences, 15% to 20% recorded once. What was sequenced was blood. The receptors here all came from a woman in her 30s with Graves' hyperthyroidism. Each CDR3 is given with its conserved first and last residue. Clone size, where shown, is once, few, many, or a class for clones that have expanded.

v_call	clone_size	j_call	cdr3_aa
TRBV6-5	-	TRBJ2-3	CASSYWEKDTQYF
TRBV12-3/TRBV12-4	-	TRBJ2-7	CASSPGLAENEQYF
TRBV4-2	few	TRBJ1-3	CASSQDRQDFSGNTIYF
TRBV28	many	TRBJ2-5	CASSSLLAGERETQYF
TRBV5-1	many	TRBJ1-4	CASSLLTGFREKLFF
TRBV20-1	few	TRBJ1-1	CSADPRDMNTEAFF
TRBV7-9	many	TRBJ1-1	CASSLAQSSAFF
TRBV15	many	TRBJ2-5	CATSRPTQETQYF
TRBV10-3	few	TRBJ2-1	CAISSLGLAFYNEQFF
TRBV20-1	many	TRBJ2-7	CSAKSQGLRLYEQYF
TRBV6-5	-	TRBJ1-1	CASSVLVTATGAFF
TRBV27	many	TRBJ2-7	CASSLKKPYEQYF
TRBV20-1	few	TRBJ1-6	CSARRGSESSPLHF
TRBV29-1	many	TRBJ2-5	CSVGRRGLIQETQYF
TRBV20-1	many	TRBJ2-7	CSALAGRGHEQYF
TRBV28	many	TRBJ2-7	CASRVSGKRFLYEQYF
TRBV28	many	TRBJ2-2	CASNTQLLGLRNTGELFF
TRBV19	many	TRBJ1-2	CASQFLTGGLNYGYTF
TRBV3-1	few	TRBJ2-1	CASSHRLAGYNEQFF
TRBV2	many	TRBJ1-1	CASSPGVATVGGAFF
TRBV3-1	few	TRBJ2-1	CASSHHRGPAINQQFF
TRBV29-1	many	TRBJ2-3	CSSADISSTDTQYF
TRBV27	few	TRBJ2-7	CASSLGRGLAGGLSYEQYF
TRBV27	many	TRBJ1-1	CASSWSGGNTEAFF
TRBV3-1	once	TRBJ2-7	CASSQARSRAYEQYF
TRBV2	many	TRBJ2-1	CASRAGGVGYNEQFF
TRBV5-4	-	TRBJ2-1	CASSPPAASSYNEQFF
TRBV28	few	TRBJ1-4	CASTAMGRDSTEKLFF
TRBV28	many	TRBJ2-4	CASSSLDRGGNIQYF
TRBV19	-	TRBJ2-7	CASIPLTRDRGREQYF
TRBV9	-	TRBJ2-3	CASSLSNRGQLTDTQYF
TRBV11-3	-	TRBJ1-2	CASSSIWGYTF
TRBV24-1	few	TRBJ2-1	CATSDLGESSYNEQFF
TRBV20-1	many	TRBJ2-1	CSALRTHFSSYNEQFF
TRBV5-1	many	TRBJ2-3	CASSWRGQNTDTQYF
TRBV7-2	few	TRBJ2-5	CASSLLGDTRYQETQYF
TRBV12-3/TRBV12-4	-	TRBJ2-2	CASSFLGGSDGELFF
TRBV2	many	TRBJ2-1	CASSEGRSVTGHEQFF
TRBV6-1	few	TRBJ2-1	CASSFRDWAYNEQFF
TRBV28	few	TRBJ1-3	CASSSSDLSNTIYF
TRBV4-1	-	TRBJ1-4	CASSGLNEKLFF